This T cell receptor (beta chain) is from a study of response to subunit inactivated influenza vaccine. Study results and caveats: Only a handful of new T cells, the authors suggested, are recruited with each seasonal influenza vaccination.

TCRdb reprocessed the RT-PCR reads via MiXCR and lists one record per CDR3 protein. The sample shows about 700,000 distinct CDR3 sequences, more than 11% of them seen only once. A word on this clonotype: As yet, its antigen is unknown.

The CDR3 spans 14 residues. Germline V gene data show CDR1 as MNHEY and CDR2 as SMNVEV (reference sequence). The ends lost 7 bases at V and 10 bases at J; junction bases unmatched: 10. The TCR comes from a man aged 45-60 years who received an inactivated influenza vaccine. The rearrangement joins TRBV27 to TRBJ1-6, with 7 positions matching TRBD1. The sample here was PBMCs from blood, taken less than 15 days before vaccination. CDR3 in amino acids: CASMGAGGSSPLHF. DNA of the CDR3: TGTGCCAGCATGGGGGCAGGGGGATCATCACCCCTCCACTTT.